The T cell receptor beta chain under discussion was sequenced for a study of T cell repertoires in cytomegalovirus infection (dated by TCRdb to between 2018 and 2020). Regarding the study in general: The peptide stimulations were aimed at well-studied HLA-B-restricted epitopes as well as recently identified HLA-C-restricted CMV epitopes, whose presentation resists viral immunomodulation. Because public TCR beta signatures pointed to carriage of CMV infection together with the matching HLA type, the HLA type of each donor mattered for the analysis. Broader findings and caveats from the paper: Carriers of CMV infection plus the relevant HLA type were discriminated by the cumulative frequency of public TCR beta family members in the study cohort and in an independent roughly 340-donor cohort. The ex vivo response was dominated by HLA-C-restricted CMV-specific TCR beta clonotypes, which also provided the single most frequent clonotype in two of eight donors.

Trimming removed 5 bases from V and 8 bases from J, leaving 21 bases between the germline ends. The cysteine opens and the phenylalanine closes a CDR3 of 15 amino acids. This entry keeps only the CDR3 DNA: 45 bases, framed from base 1. Based on the germline V gene, the CDR1 and CDR2 sequences are MNHNS and SASEGT. A word on this clonotype: What antigen it recognizes has not been identified. Qualities for individual bases were not recorded, and no much larger clone is one base off.

The run used an Illumina HiSeq 1500. TCRdb cleaned the public reads at Q25 with fastp, built clones with MiXCR and kept in-frame beta chains. Every distinct CDR3 protein forms one entry, paired with its most common genes and DNA. The sample records about 150,000 distinct CDR3 sequences, over 30% of which are singletons. The ten biggest clones cover 52% of the sample. In light of the paper, this sample's treatment or condition label describes: in vitro stimulation with specific CMV peptide epitopes to enrich CMV-specific T cells. The chain links TRBV6-1 with TRBJ1-2; the D gene identity is not certain. The receptor was derived from a human donor in good health (CMV status not recorded). Some clones in this sample may be carry-over from other donors' samples. The source was CD8+ T cells from cultured PBMCs, collected from culture after CMV antigen stimulation. The DNA sequence reads TGTGCCAGCAGTCACCCTGAGCTGGGAATTTGGGGCTACACCTTC. It translates as CASSHPELGIWGYTF.